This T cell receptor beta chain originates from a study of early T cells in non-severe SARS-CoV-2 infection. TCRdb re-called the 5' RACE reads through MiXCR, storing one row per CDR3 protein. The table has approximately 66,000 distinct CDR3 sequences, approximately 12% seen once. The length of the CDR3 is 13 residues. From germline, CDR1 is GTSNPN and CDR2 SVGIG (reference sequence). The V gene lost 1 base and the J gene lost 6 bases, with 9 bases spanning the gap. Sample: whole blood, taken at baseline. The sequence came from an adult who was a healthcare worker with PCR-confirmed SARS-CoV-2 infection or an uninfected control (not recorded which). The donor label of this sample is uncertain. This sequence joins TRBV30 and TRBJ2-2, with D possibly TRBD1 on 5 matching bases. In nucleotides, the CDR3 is TGTGCCTGGAGTGCCCAGGGTTCCGGGGAGCTGTTTTTT. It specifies CAWSAQGSGELFF.